This TCR beta chain is from a study of T cell changes during pregnancy in multiple sclerosis. Some clones are missing from TCRdb's copy, which holds only in-frame ones; the method was immunoSEQ multiplex PCR. The sample contains 90,000 to 120,000 clones, around 93% of which appear only once. Trimming left V 5 bases short and J 2 bases short, with 13 bases between. Germline lookup yields CDR1 MNHEY and CDR2 SMNVEV (reference sequence). CDR3 length: 15 amino acids. Source: peripheral blood, taken before pregnancy. The chain combines TRBV27 with TRBJ1-3; D unclear. The TCR originated in a female donor with multiple sclerosis, enrolled in a pregnancy study. The CDR3 loop reads CASSIRTPPGNTIYF. The CDR3 bases are TGTGCCAGCAGTATCCGGACTCCCCCTGGAAACACCATATATTTT.